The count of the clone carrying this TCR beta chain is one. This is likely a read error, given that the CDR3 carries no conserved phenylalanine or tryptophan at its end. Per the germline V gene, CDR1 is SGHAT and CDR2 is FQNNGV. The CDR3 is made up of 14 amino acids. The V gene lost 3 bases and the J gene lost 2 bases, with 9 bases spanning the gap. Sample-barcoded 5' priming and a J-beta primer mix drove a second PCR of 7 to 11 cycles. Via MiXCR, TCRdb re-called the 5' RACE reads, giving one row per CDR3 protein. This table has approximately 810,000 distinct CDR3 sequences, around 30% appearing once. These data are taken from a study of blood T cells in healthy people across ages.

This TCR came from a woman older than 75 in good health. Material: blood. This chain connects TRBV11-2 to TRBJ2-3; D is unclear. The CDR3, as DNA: TGTGCCAGCAGCTTTCGGAGAGCCACAGATACGCAGTATGTT. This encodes CASSFRRATDTQYV.